This T cell receptor beta chain was observed in a study of blood T cell repertoires in COVID-19 (dated by TCRdb to 2018 to 2021). In the study overall: Samples from collaborators originated in the United States, Italy and Spain and spanned both the acute and convalescent phases of COVID-19. The samples were drawn from two sources: the first 160 participants of the ongoing ImmuneRACE study, and 950 to 1,500 subjects contributed by 6 global collaborators. Where available, HLA class I and class II types were obtained from metadata supplied by the sample provider rather than from assay-based typing. A freely available public database, intended as a resource for researchers studying the immune response to SARS-CoV-2, is where the repertoires were released. Subjects who had been exposed to COVID-19, were actively infected with it, or had recovered from it provided the deeply sampled blood TCRbeta repertoires that made up the dataset. The prospective study material was composed of cDNA or gDNA derived from T cells, B-cell-depleted T cells, or PBMCs. The sample metadata nearly always contained a de-identified subject ID, COVID-19 status, age in years and sex. Summary of the overall study and its limitations: The amount of clinical and demographic metadata varied by source and participant and was provided uncurated.

Points on this clone: The target of this receptor is not known. Within one base of it there is no much larger clone, and no base qualities were kept.

Its CDR3 holds 21 amino acids, cysteine through phenylalanine. The sequence is cut down to CDR3 DNA, 63 bases in frame from base 1. The germline V gene (reference sequence) sets CDR1 to PRHDT and CDR2 to FYEKMQ. V loses 0 bases of germline sequence and J loses 0 bases, and the interval between the two ends is 21 bases. Collaborating institutions collected whole blood in K2EDTA tubes following their own protocols. Collaborator samples were shipped for TCRbeta analysis as frozen whole blood, isolated PBMCs, or DNA extracted from either sample type. TCRbeta CDR3 regions were amplified from genomic DNA using the immunoSEQ Assay, a bias-controlled multiplex PCR. The source study handled its data this way. Within the assay, amplification of reference gene primers was used to estimate how many nucleated cells each sample contained. Sequence reads were collapsed and filtered to measure the absolute abundance of every unique TCRbeta CDR3 rearrangement. Productive Simpson clonality was computed per sample as the square root of Simpson's diversity index over productive rearrangements. Sourced from immuneACCESS, this table was stored by TCRdb with only in-frame sequences that have V and J called. A share of the clones is absent; for the studies checked, an unresolved V gene accounts for under half, and the remainder has no known explanation. Clone size and the V and J calls come from that table; the DNA yielded D and trimming. Here the sample has around 54,000 clones; 80% to 90% occur a single time. The ten largest clones add up to 2.2% of the sample.

The chain couples TRBV13 to TRBJ2-6; TRBD1 is a possible D gene, resting on 5 matching bases. Sequencing was carried out using peripheral blood. The sequence came from a human donor in a cohort sampled during active COVID-19. The DNA is as follows: TGTGCCAGCAGCTTAGGTGGACACTCACCCGAGTCCCTCTCTGGGGCCAACGTCCTGACTTTC. The encoded protein is CASSLGGHSPESLSGANVLTF.